A single sample gave rise to the 16 T cell receptor beta chains below, sequenced in a study of blood T cell repertoires in COVID-19. Assay used: immunoSEQ multiplex PCR; TCRdb lists only in-frame clones, some missing. The top ten clones hold around 12% of a sample with over 45,000 clones, around four fifths of them seen once. Sample: peripheral blood. These receptor sequences come from a human donor in a cohort sampled during active COVID-19.

V gene TRBV30 combines with J gene TRBJ2-7; maybe TRBD1 (5 bases). Germline CDR1 is GTSNPN and CDR2 is SVGIG (reference sequence). With 3 bases removed from V and 2 bases from J, the gap between germline ends came to 17 bases. The CDR3 extends over 15 amino acids. The CDR3: CAWRRPGQGTYEQYF. DNA of the CDR3: TGTGCCTGGAGACGTCCCGGGCAGGGTACCTACGAGCAGTACTTC.

The J gene is TRBJ2-7, the V gene TRBV28; D gene uncertain. Germline CDR1 MDHEN, CDR2 SYDVKM. The germline V and J ends were trimmed by 6 bases and 1 base, with 7 bases remaining between them. The CDR3 covers 12 residues. In DNA form, the CDR3 reads TGTGCCAGCAGGAGGCCTTCCTACGAGCAGTACTTC. Translating gives CASRRPSYEQYF.

The DNA of the CDR3 is TGTGCCAGCAGCGGAGGACATCTTTTAACATCTAACTATGGCTACACCTTC. Its protein product is CASSGGHLLTSNYGYTF. J is TRBJ1-2 and V is TRBV9, with a weak D call TRBD1 (5 bases). This CDR3 has 17 residues. CDR1 is SGDLS, CDR2 YYNGEE, per germline. With 3 bases removed from V and 0 bases from J, the gap between germline ends came to 18 bases.

The chain has TRBV4-3 and TRBJ1-2; TRBD1 aligns across 7 bases. The trim removed 3 bases at V and 4 bases at J, leaving 11 bases unmatched. Germline assignment: CDR1 LGHNA and CDR2 YSLEER. The CDR3 has 16 residues. CDR3 protein: CASSQEGAGSIYGYTF. DNA of the CDR3: TGCGCCAGCAGCCAGGAGGGGGCAGGCAGCATCTATGGCTACACCTTC.

The chain recombines TRBV6-2 or TRBV6-3 with TRBJ1-6; the match to TRBD1 covers 7 bases. This CDR3 region has 13 residues. CDR1 is MNHEY, CDR2 SVGEGT, per germline. Trimming removed 6 bases from V and 18 bases from J; junction bases left unmatched: 14. This CDR3 is CASSLGQLRTGHF. In DNA form, the CDR3 reads TGTGCCAGCAGCTTGGGACAGCTAAGGACTGGCCACTTT.

The J gene is TRBJ2-1, the V gene TRBV10-3; possibly TRBD2 for D (5 bases). The CDR3 loop spans 14 amino acids. Per germline, CDR1 ENHRY and CDR2 SYGVKD. V dropped 2 bases and J dropped 4 bases, with 9 bases sitting between them. Written as DNA, the CDR3 is TGTGCCATCAGTGAGCGGGGTGCGTACAATGAGCAGTTCTTC. Protein sequence: CAISERGAYNEQFF.

This clone is labeled medium-sized. The chain couples TRBV6-5 to TRBJ1-1; D possibly corresponds to TRBD1 (6 bases). V was pared by 6 bases and J by 1 base, with 9 bases between. CDR1 MNHEY and CDR2 SVGAGI come from the germline V gene. The CDR3 is 13 residues long. The CDR3 reads CASSQGQNTEAFF. The CDR3 nucleotides are TGTGCCAGCAGCCAGGGACAGAACACTGAAGCTTTCTTT.

V and J are TRBV5-5 and TRBJ1-6; TRBD1 matches 7 bases. With V trimmed by 4 bases and J by 0 bases, 13 bases remained unmatched. CDR3 length: 19 amino acids. Per the germline V gene, CDR1 is SGHKS and CDR2 is YYEKEE (reference sequence). The CDR3 is CASSEDRSTFSSYNSPLHF. CDR3 sequence (DNA): TGTGCCAGCAGCGAGGACAGGTCCACCTTTAGCTCCTATAATTCACCCCTCCACTTT.

The chain is built from TRBV28 and TRBJ1-2, with a weak D call TRBD1 (6 bases). Germline V gene sequence: CDR1 MDHEN, CDR2 SYDVKM. The CDR3 length is 17 residues. The V end was cut by 6 bases, the J end by 5 bases, with 25 bases between. The CDR3 loop is CASSNQGQRLGRYGYTF. CDR3 coding DNA: TGTGCCAGCAGCAACCAAGGACAGCGCCTTGGGAGATATGGCTACACCTTC.

V gene TRBV4-3 combines with J gene TRBJ1-1; a possible D gene is TRBD1 (5 bases). This CDR3 has 14 amino acids. V lost 1 base to trimming and J lost 1 base, with 7 bases between them. The germline CDR1 and CDR2 sequences are LGHNA and YSLEER. CDR3 DNA: TGCGCCAGCAGCCAAGGGGGGGGGAACACTGAAGCTTTCTTT. Translating it yields CASSQGGGNTEAFF.

The chain carries TRBV30 and TRBJ2-2, with no clear D. The CDR3 sequence is 12 residues long. V gave up 7 bases and J gave up 5 bases, with 11 bases separating them. Germline CDR1 and CDR2: GTSNPN and SVGIG (reference sequence). Written as DNA, the CDR3 is TGTGCCTCGGTTCCGCGGACCGGGGAGCTGTTTTTT. Its protein is CASVPRTGELFF.

The chain uses TRBV28 and TRBJ2-7, with D tentatively TRBD1 (6 bases). Trimming stripped 3 bases from V and 4 bases from J, with 7 bases between. The CDR3 runs to 12 residues. Looked up from germline, CDR1 is MDHEN and CDR2 is SYDVKM. For the CDR3, the DNA is TGTGCCAGCAGTTTCAGGGGTTACGAGCAGTACTTC. The encoded protein is CASSFRGYEQYF. Together with reference TRBV28 and TRBJ2-7, the CDR3 gives the full variable domain: DVKVTQSSRYLVKRTGEKVFLECVQDMDHENMFWYRQDPGLGLRLIYFSYDVKMKEKGDIPEGYSVSREKKERFSLILESASTNQTSMYLCASSFRGYEQYFGPGTRLTVT.

V usage is TRBV19 and J usage is TRBJ2-6, with D possibly matching TRBD1 (6 bases). The germline gives CDR1 LNHDA, CDR2 SQIVND (reference sequence). With 4 bases removed from V and 0 bases from J, the gap between germline ends came to 13 bases. CDR3 length equals 17 residues. CDR3 nucleotide sequence: TGTGCCAGTAGTACTAGACAGGCCTCCTCTGGGGCCAACGTCCTGACTTTC. Translation: CASSTRQASSGANVLTF.

The table lists this clone with a few counts. The chain couples TRBV9 to TRBJ2-7; tentative D call: TRBD1 (7 bases). Trimming stripped 6 bases from V and 4 bases from J, with 17 bases between. Germline V gene data show CDR1 as SGDLS and CDR2 as YYNGEE. The CDR3 runs to 14 residues. The CDR3 nucleotides read TGTGCCAGCAATAGTGGGGCAGGGGGGTACGAGCAGTACTTC. Amino acids: CASNSGAGGYEQYF.

V usage is TRBV7-9 and J usage is TRBJ1-1; D not certain. Germline loops: CDR1 SEHNR, CDR2 FQNEAQ (reference sequence). The CDR3 length is 13 residues. V lost 0 bases and J 4 bases, leaving 6 bases between the germline ends. The CDR3: CASSLAAVTEAFF. In DNA form, the CDR3 reads TGTGCCAGCAGCTTAGCGGCAGTCACTGAAGCTTTCTTT. Supplemented by reference TRBV7-9 and TRBJ1-1, the full variable domain reads DTGVSQNPRHKITKRGQNVTFRCDPISEHNRLYWYRQTLGQGPEFLTYFQNEAQLEKSRLLSDRFSAERPKGSFSTLEIQRTEQGDSAMYLCASSLAAVTEAFFGQGTRLTVV.

The CDR3 reads CSGRDTQETQYF. For the CDR3, the DNA is TGCAGCGGTCGGGACACCCAAGAGACCCAGTACTTC. J is TRBJ2-5 and V is TRBV29-1; possible D gene TRBD1, 6 bases. The CDR3 has 12 residues. V was trimmed by 7 bases and J by 1 base, leaving 10 bases between them. Germline loops: CDR1 SQVTM, CDR2 ANQGSEA.